This TCR beta chain was identified during a study of T cell repertoires in cytomegalovirus infection. This clonotype has ten or more counts. The germline gives CDR1 MNHEY, CDR2 SVGEGT. This CDR3 is built from 16 residues. The V gene lost 5 bases and the J gene lost 4 bases, with 21 bases spanning the gap. TCRdb recomputed calls from the reads with MiXCR, one row per CDR3 protein. Among more than 140,000 distinct CDR3 sequences listed, 5.5% to 8% were seen once. This receptor was identified in a human donor in good health (CMV status not recorded). Some clones in this sample may be carry-over from other donors' samples. The sample consisted of PBMCs. The chain has TRBV6-2 or TRBV6-3 and TRBJ2-7, with unresolved D. CDR3 in amino acids: CASSLSDGYRFYEQYF. CDR3 DNA sequence: TGTGCCAGCAGTCTATCCGACGGCTATCGGTTTTACGAGCAGTACTTC.